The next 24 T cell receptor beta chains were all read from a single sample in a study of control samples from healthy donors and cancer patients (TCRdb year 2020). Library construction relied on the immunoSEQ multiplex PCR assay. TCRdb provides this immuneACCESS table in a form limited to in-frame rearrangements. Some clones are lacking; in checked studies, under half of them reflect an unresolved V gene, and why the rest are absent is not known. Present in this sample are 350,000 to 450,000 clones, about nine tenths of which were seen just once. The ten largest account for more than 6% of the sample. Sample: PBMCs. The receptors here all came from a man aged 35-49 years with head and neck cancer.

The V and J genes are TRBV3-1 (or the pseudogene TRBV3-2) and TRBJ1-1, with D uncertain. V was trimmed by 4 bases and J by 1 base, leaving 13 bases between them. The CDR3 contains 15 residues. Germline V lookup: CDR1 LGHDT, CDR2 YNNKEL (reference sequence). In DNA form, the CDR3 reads TGTGCCAGCAGCCTGGCCGCCGGGGAGAACACTGAAGCTTTCTTT. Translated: CASSLAAGENTEAFF.

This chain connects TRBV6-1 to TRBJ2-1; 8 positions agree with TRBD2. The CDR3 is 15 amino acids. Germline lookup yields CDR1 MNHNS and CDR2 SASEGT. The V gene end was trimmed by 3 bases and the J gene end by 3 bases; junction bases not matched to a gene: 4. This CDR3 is CASSDGTRGYNEQFF. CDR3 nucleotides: TGTGCCAGCAGTGACGGGACTAGAGGCTACAATGAGCAGTTCTTC.

In nucleotides, the CDR3 is TGTGCCAGCTCACCACGAGATCCGGGACTAGTCACCGGGGAGCTGTTTTTT. Translation: CASSPRDPGLVTGELFF. The chain couples TRBV18 to TRBJ2-2, with 8 bases lining up with TRBD2. This CDR3 is 17 amino acids long. The germline V gene encodes CDR1 KGHSH and CDR2 LQKENI. Trimming cost V 1 base and J 4 bases; bases outside gene matches: 8.

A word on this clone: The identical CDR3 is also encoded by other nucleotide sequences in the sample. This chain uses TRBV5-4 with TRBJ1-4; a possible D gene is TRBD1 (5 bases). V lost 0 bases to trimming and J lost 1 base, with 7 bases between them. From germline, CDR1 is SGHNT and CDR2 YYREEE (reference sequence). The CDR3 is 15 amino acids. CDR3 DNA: TGTGCCAGCAGCTTGGCTCAGGGAACTAATGAAAAACTGTTTTTT. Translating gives CASSLAQGTNEKLFF. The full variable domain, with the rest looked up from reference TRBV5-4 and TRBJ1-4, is ETGVTQSPTHLIKTRGQQVTLRCSSQSGHNTVSWYQQALGQGPQFIFQYYREEENGRGNFPPRFSGLQFPNYSSELNVNALELDDSALYLCASSLAQGTNEKLFFGSGTQLSVL.

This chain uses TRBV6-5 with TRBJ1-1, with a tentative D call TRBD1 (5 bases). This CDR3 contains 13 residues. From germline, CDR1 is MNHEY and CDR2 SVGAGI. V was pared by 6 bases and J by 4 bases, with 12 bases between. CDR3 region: CASRLRELTEAFF. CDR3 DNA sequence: TGTGCCAGCAGACTCAGGGAGCTCACTGAAGCTTTCTTT.

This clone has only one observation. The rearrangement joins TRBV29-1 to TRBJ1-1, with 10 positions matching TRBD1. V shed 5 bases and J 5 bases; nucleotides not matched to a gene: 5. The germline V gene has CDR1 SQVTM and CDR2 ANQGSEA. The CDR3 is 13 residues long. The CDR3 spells CSVRDRGITEAFF. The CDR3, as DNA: TGCAGCGTTCGGGACAGGGGAATAACTGAAGCTTTCTTT.

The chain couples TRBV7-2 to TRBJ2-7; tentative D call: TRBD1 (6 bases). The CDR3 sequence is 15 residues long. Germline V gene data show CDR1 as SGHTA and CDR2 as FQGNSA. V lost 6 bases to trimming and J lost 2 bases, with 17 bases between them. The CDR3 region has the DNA TGTGCCAGCAGAAACCATAGGACAGATCCCTACGAGCAGTACTTC. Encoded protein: CASRNHRTDPYEQYF.

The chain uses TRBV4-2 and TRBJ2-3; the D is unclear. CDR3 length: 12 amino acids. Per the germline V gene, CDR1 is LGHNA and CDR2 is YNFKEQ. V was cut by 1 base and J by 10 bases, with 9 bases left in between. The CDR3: CASSQGSSAQYF. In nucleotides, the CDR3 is TGTGCCAGCAGCCAAGGTTCCAGTGCGCAGTATTTT.

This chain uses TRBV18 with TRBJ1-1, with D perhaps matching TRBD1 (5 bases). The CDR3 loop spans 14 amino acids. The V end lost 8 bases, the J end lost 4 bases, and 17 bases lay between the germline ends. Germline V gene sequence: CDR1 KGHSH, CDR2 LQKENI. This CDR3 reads CASHRSGDGTEAFF. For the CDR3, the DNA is TGTGCCAGCCACAGGTCGGGAGATGGCACTGAAGCTTTCTTT. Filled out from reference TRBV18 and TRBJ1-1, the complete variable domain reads NAGVMQNPRHLVRRRGQEARLRCSPMKGHSHVYWYRQLPEEGLKFMVYLQKENIIDESGMPKERFSAEFPKEGPSILRIQQVVRGDSAAYFCASHRSGDGTEAFFGQGTRLTVV.

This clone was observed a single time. The CDR3 sequence: CASSLWGDSNQPQHF. The CDR3 DNA reads as TGTGCCAGCAGCTTATGGGGCGATAGCAATCAGCCCCAGCATTTT. This rearrangement joins TRBV7-8 to TRBJ1-5; possible D gene TRBD1, 5 bases. Per the germline V gene, CDR1 is SGHVS and CDR2 is FQNEAQ. Between the trimmed V and J ends, which lost 2 bases and 0 bases, there was a span of 8 bases. CDR3 length: 15 amino acids.

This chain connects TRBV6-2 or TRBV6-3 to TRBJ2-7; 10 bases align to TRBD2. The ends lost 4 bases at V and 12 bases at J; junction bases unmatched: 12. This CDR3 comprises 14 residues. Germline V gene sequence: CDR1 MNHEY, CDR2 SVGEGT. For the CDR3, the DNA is TGTGCCAGCAGTTCGACTAGCGGGCCTTCGTGGCGGTACTTC. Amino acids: CASSSTSGPSWRYF.

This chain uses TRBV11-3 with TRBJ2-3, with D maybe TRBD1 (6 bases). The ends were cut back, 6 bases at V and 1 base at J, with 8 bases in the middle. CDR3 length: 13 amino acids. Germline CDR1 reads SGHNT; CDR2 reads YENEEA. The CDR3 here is CASRRTGTDTQYF. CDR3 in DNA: TGTGCCAGCAGACGGACAGGCACAGATACGCAGTATTTT. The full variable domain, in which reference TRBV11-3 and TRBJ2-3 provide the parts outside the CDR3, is EAGVVQSPRYKIIEKKQPVAFWCNPISGHNTLYWYLQNLGQGPELLIRYENEEAVDDSQLPKDRFSAERLKGVDSTLKIQPAELGDSAVYLCASRRTGTDTQYFGPGTRLTVL.

CDR3 loop: CASSPTYGTPNQPQHF. CDR3 bases: TGTGCCAGCAGTCCTACTTACGGGACACCCAATCAGCCCCAGCATTTT. The chain has TRBV27 and TRBJ1-5, with a possible D match to TRBD1 (6 bases). Trimming pared 5 bases from V and 3 bases from J, leaving 17 bases between. CDR3 length equals 16 residues. Germline loops: CDR1 MNHEY, CDR2 SMNVEV (reference sequence).

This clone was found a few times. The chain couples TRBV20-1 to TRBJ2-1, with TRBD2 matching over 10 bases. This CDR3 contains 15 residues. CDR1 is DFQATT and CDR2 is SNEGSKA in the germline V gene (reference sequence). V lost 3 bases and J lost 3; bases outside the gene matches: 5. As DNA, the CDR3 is TGCAGTGCTAGTGATACTAGCGGGGTCTACAATGAGCAGTTCTTC. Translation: CSASDTSGVYNEQFF.

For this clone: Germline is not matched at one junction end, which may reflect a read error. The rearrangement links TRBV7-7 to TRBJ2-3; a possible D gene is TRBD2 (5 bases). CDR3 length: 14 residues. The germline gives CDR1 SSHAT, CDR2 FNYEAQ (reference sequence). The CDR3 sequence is CASSPLGLGDTQYF. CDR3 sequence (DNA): TGTGCTAGCAGCCCACTAGGGCTTGGAGATACGCAGTATTTT. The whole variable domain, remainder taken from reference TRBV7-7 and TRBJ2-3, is GAGVSQSPRYKVTKRGQDVTLRCDPISSHATLYWYQQALGQGPEFLTYFNYEAQPDKSGLPSDRFSAERPEGSISTLTIQRTEQRDSAMYRCASSPLGLGDTQYFGPGTRLTVL.

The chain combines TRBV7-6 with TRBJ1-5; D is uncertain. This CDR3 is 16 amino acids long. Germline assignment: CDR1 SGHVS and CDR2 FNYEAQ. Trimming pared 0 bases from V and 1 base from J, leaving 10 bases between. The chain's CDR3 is CASSLAPTGSNQPQHF. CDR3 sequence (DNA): TGTGCCAGCAGCTTAGCCCCGACTGGGAGCAATCAGCCCCAGCATTTT.

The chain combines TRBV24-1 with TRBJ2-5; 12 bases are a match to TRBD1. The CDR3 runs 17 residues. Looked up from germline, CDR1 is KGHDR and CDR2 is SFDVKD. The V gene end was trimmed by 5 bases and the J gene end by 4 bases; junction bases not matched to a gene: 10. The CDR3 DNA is TGTGCCACCAGTGCGACTTGGGACAGGGGGCGAGTAGAGACCCAGTACTTC. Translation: CATSATWDRGRVETQYF.

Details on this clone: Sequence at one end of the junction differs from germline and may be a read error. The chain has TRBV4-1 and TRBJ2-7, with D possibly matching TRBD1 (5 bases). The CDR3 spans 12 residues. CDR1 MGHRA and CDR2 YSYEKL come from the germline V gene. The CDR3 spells CASSHGRSPGLF. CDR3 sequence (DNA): TGCGCCAGCAGCCATGGTCGATCGCCAGGGCTCTTC.

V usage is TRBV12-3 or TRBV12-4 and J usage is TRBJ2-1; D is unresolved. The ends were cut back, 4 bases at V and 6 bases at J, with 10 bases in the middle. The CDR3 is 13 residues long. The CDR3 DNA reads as TGTGCCAGCAGTTCTTCACAACGCAATGAGCAGTTCTTC. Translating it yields CASSSSQRNEQFF.

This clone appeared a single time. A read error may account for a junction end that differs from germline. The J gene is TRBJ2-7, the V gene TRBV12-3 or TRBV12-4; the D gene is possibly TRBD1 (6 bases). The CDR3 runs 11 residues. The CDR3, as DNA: TGTGCCAGCAGATTAGGGGGCGAGCAGTACTTC. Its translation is CASRLGGEQYF.

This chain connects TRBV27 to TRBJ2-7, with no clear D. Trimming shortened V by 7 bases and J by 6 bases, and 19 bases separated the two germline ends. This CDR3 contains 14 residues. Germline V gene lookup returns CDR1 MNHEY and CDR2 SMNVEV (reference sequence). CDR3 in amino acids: CASNPSGPHGEQYF. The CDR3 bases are TGTGCCAGCAATCCAAGTGGGCCCCATGGCGAGCAGTACTTC.

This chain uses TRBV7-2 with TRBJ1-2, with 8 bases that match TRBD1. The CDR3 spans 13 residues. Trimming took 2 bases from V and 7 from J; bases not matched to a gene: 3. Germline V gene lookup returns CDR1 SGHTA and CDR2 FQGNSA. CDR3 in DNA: TGTGCCAGCAGCTTACAGGGGGCTCGTGGCTACACCTTC. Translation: CASSLQGARGYTF.

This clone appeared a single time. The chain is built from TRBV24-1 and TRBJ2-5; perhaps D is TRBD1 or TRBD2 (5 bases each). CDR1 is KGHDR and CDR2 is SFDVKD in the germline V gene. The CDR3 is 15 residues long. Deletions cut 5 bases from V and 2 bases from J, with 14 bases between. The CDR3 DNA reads TGTGCCACCAGTGGCAACGGGGCAGGGCAAGAGACCCAGTACTTC. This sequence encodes CATSGNGAGQETQYF.

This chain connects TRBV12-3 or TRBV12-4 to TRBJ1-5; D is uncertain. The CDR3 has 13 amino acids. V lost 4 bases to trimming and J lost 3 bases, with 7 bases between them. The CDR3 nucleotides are TGTGCCAGCAGTTCACTGATCAATCAGCCCCAGCATTTT. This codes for CASSSLINQPQHF.